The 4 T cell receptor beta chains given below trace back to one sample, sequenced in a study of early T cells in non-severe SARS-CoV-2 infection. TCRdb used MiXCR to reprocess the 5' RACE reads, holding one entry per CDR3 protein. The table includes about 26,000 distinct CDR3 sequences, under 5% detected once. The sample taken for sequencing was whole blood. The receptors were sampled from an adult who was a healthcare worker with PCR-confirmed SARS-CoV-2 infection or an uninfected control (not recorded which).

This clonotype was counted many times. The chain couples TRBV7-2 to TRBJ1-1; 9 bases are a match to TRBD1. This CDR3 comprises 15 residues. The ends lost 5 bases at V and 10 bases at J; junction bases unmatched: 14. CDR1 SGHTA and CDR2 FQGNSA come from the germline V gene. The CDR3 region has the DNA TGTGCCAGCAGCAGGGGACAGGGCAAGATGATAGGAGCTTTCTTT. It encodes CASSRGQGKMIGAFF.

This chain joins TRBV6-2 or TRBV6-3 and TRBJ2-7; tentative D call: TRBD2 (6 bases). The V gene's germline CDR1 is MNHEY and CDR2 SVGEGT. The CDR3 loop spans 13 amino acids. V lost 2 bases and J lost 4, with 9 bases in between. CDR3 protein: CASSYVGGYEQYF. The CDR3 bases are TGTGCCAGCAGTTACGTGGGGGGTTACGAGCAGTACTTC.

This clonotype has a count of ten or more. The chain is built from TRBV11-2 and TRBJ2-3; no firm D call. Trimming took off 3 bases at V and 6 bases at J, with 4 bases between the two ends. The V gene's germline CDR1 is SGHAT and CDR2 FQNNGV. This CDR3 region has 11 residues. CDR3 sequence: CASSLGDTQYF. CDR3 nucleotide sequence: TGTGCCAGCAGCTTGGGGGATACGCAGTATTTT. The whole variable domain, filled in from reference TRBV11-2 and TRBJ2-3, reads EAGVAQSPRYKIIEKRQSVAFWCNPISGHATLYWYQQILGQGPKLLIQFQNNGVVDDSQLPKDRFSAERLKGVDSTLKIQPAKLEDSAVYLCASSLGDTQYFGPGTRLTVL.

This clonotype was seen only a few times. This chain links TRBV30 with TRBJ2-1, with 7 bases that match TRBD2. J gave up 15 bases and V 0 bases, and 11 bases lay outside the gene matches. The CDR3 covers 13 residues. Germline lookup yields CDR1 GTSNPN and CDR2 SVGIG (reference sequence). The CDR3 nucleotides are TGTGCCTGGAGTGTACGGTGGGGGAGGGCCCTGTTCTTC. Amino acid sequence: CAWSVRWGRALFF.